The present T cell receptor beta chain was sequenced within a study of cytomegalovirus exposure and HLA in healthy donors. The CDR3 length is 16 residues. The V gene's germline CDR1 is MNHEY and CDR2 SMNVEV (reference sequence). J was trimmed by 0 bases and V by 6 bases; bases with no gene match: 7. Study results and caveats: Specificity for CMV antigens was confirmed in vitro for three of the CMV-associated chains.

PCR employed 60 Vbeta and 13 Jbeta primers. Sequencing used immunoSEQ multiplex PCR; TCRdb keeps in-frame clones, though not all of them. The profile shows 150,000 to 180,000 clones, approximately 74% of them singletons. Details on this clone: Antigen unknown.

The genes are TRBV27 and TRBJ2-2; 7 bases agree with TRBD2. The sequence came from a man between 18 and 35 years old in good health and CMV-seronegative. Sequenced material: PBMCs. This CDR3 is CASRPIGGTNTGELFF. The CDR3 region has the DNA TGTGCCAGCAGACCTATCGGGGGGACGAACACCGGGGAGCTGTTTTTT.